These T cell receptor beta chains were read from a single sample in a study of blood T cell repertoires in COVID-19. Produced via immunoSEQ multiplex PCR; TCRdb's table is partial and in-frame only. The sample includes some 97,000 clones, just over 90% of them seen just once. What was sequenced was peripheral blood. The receptors were sampled from a man aged 60 to 75 with acute or convalescent COVID-19. Each CDR3 is given with its conserved first and last residue. D genes are given only for firm matches.

v_call: TRBV6-5
j_call: TRBJ2-3
d_call: TRBD1
cdr3_nt: TGTGCCACCGGGGACAGGGGGCCCACGGATACGCAGTATTTT
cdr3_aa: CATGDRGPTDTQYF

v_call: TRBV5-8
j_call: TRBJ1-1
d_call: TRBD1
cdr3_nt: TGTGCCAGCAGCCCGCGGGACAGGACAAACACTGAAGCTTTCTTT
cdr3_aa: CASSPRDRTNTEAFF

v_call: TRBV27
j_call: TRBJ2-7
d_call: -
cdr3_nt: TGTGCCAGCAGTTTAAAAGGGGGCTACGAGCAGTACTTC
cdr3_aa: CASSLKGGYEQYF

v_call: TRBV6-4
j_call: TRBJ2-2
d_call: -
cdr3_nt: TGTGCCAGCAGCCGAACCGGGACACACAACACCGGGGAGCTGTTTTTT
cdr3_aa: CASSRTGTHNTGELFF

v_call: TRBV28
j_call: TRBJ1-6
d_call: -
cdr3_nt: TGTGCCAGCAGTGCGGGCGGGACCTCCTATAATTCACCCCTCCACTTT
cdr3_aa: CASSAGGTSYNSPLHF

v_call: TRBV19
j_call: TRBJ1-2
d_call: TRBD1
cdr3_nt: TGTGCCAGTAGTATCGGCGAGACAGGGAGTAACTATGGCTACACCTTC
cdr3_aa: CASSIGETGSNYGYTF

v_call: TRBV5-1
j_call: TRBJ1-6
d_call: TRBD1
cdr3_nt: TGCGCCAGCAGCGATGGACAGGGGGGCTCCTATAATTCACCCCTCCACTTT
cdr3_aa: CASSDGQGGSYNSPLHF

v_call: TRBV6-5
j_call: TRBJ2-7
d_call: -
cdr3_nt: TGTGCCAGCAGTTACTCGAGTAGATCCACGGGGGAGCAGTACTTC
cdr3_aa: CASSYSSRSTGEQYF

v_call: TRBV29-1
j_call: TRBJ1-1
d_call: TRBD1
cdr3_nt: TGCAGCGTCTCAAATCCAGGGGGCGCGAAGACTGAAGCTTTCTTT
cdr3_aa: CSVSNPGGAKTEAFF

v_call: TRBV6-5
j_call: TRBJ2-2
d_call: -
cdr3_nt: TGTGCCAGCAGTTACCGTCACGGGAACACCGGGGAGCTGTTTTTT
cdr3_aa: CASSYRHGNTGELFF

v_call: TRBV27
j_call: TRBJ2-1
d_call: TRBD1
cdr3_nt: TGTGCCAGCAGTTTATGGGCTACAGGGGGCGAGCAGTTCTTC
cdr3_aa: CASSLWATGGEQFF

v_call: TRBV27
j_call: TRBJ2-3
d_call: TRBD1
cdr3_nt: TGTGCCAGCAGTTGGACGGACAGGGCCACAGATACGCAGTATTTT
cdr3_aa: CASSWTDRATDTQYF

v_call: TRBV6-6
j_call: TRBJ2-5
d_call: TRBD1
cdr3_nt: TGTGCCAGCAGTCGCGGGACAGGGTTACAAGAGACCCAGTACTTC
cdr3_aa: CASSRGTGLQETQYF

v_call: TRBV30
j_call: TRBJ1-5
d_call: -
cdr3_nt: TGTGCCTTCGATGAACCCCTAGGGGCTAATCAGCCCCAGCATTTT
cdr3_aa: CAFDEPLGANQPQHF

v_call: TRBV19
j_call: TRBJ1-5
d_call: -
cdr3_nt: TGTGCCAGTAGTATACAGGAATTCCAGCCCCAGCATTTT
cdr3_aa: CASSIQEFQPQHF

v_call: TRBV3-1/TRBV3-2
j_call: TRBJ2-3
d_call: -
cdr3_nt: TGTGCCAGCAGCCAGAACTTTCGCACAGATACGCAGTATTTT
cdr3_aa: CASSQNFRTDTQYF

v_call: TRBV18
j_call: TRBJ1-2
d_call: TRBD1
cdr3_nt: TGTGCCAGCACGGACAGGGTGGCCCCCTATGGCTACACCTTC
cdr3_aa: CASTDRVAPYGYTF

v_call: TRBV19
j_call: TRBJ1-1
d_call: -
cdr3_nt: TGTGCCAGTAGTCCCCCGGACAGGAACACTGAAGCTTTCTTT
cdr3_aa: CASSPPDRNTEAFF

v_call: TRBV30
j_call: TRBJ1-4
d_call: -
cdr3_nt: TGTGCCTGGAGTGTGGGGGGACCCGGGGGTGAAAAACTGTTTTTT
cdr3_aa: CAWSVGGPGGEKLFF

v_call: TRBV18
j_call: TRBJ1-1
d_call: -
cdr3_nt: TGTGCCAGCTCACAACTCGCTGAAGCTTTCTTT
cdr3_aa: CASSQLAEAFF